These T cell receptor beta chains were read from a single sample in a study of shared clonotypes between healthy human individuals. The data were produced by immunoSEQ multiplex PCR, yet TCRdb's version contains in-frame clones alone and is incomplete. There are under 850,000 clones in the sample; over 60% occur only once, and 1.8% lies in the top ten. The sample comprised memory CD4+ T cells sorted from blood. The receptor source for this set is a woman in her 30s in good health. CDR3s include the opening cysteine and the closing phenylalanine or tryptophan. A D gene is named only where the DNA matches it firmly. For some rows the clone size is stated as once, few or many, or as a class when expanded; others skip it.

j_call: TRBJ2-7; d_call: .; v_call: TRBV7-9; clone_size: .; cdr3_nt: TGTGCCAGCAGCCTTACCGGTACCCCCACCTACGAGCAGTACTTC; cdr3_aa: CASSLTGTPTYEQYF
j_call: TRBJ2-5; d_call: .; v_call: TRBV30; clone_size: .; cdr3_nt: TGTGCCTGGAGTAGCAGTTCAGGGACCCAGTACTTC; cdr3_aa: CAWSSSSGTQYF
j_call: TRBJ2-1; d_call: TRBD2; v_call: TRBV5-1; clone_size: few; cdr3_nt: TGCGCCAGTAAAACGAGGGCGGGGGTTAGCGGTGAGCAGTTCTTC; cdr3_aa: CASKTRAGVSGEQFF
j_call: TRBJ1-5; d_call: .; v_call: TRBV18; clone_size: .; cdr3_nt: TGTGCCAGCTCTCCAGGGGAGAATCAGCCCCAGCATTTT; cdr3_aa: CASSPGENQPQHF
j_call: TRBJ1-2; d_call: TRBD1; v_call: TRBV6-6; clone_size: .; cdr3_nt: TGTGCCAGCAGTAACCCGGGACAGGGTGGCTACACCTTC; cdr3_aa: CASSNPGQGGYTF
j_call: TRBJ2-2; d_call: .; v_call: TRBV5-1; clone_size: .; cdr3_nt: TGCGCCAGCAGCTTGGCCGGTAGGGACACCGGGGAGCTGTTTTTT; cdr3_aa: CASSLAGRDTGELFF
j_call: TRBJ2-7; d_call: TRBD1; v_call: TRBV28; clone_size: .; cdr3_nt: TGTGCCAGCAGTGAGCCGGGACAGGGGTCCTACGAGCAGTACTTC; cdr3_aa: CASSEPGQGSYEQYF
j_call: TRBJ1-2; d_call: .; v_call: TRBV5-1; clone_size: .; cdr3_nt: TGCGCCAGCAGCCTCCTCGACGGGGTCTATGGCTACACCTTC; cdr3_aa: CASSLLDGVYGYTF
j_call: TRBJ1-2; d_call: .; v_call: TRBV28; clone_size: .; cdr3_nt: TGTGCCAGCACCCCGTCCGCAGGGCTTGGCTACACCTTC; cdr3_aa: CASTPSAGLGYTF
j_call: TRBJ2-7; d_call: TRBD1; v_call: TRBV5-1; clone_size: .; cdr3_nt: TGCGCCAGCAGCTTGAGGGTTAGACAGGGGACCTACGAGCAGTACTTC; cdr3_aa: CASSLRVRQGTYEQYF
j_call: TRBJ2-1; d_call: .; v_call: TRBV6-4; clone_size: once; cdr3_nt: TGTGCCACCCCTTGCCGTCCCCCCAATGAGCAGTTCTTC; cdr3_aa: CATPCRPPNEQFF
j_call: TRBJ2-1; d_call: .; v_call: TRBV5-1; clone_size: .; cdr3_nt: TGCGCCAGCAACACTCAGGGGAACAATGAGCAGTTCTTC; cdr3_aa: CASNTQGNNEQFF
j_call: TRBJ2-7; d_call: .; v_call: TRBV7-8; clone_size: few; cdr3_nt: TGTGCCAGCAGCTCTAGTGGGGCAGGAGGGAGCTACGAGCAGTACTTC; cdr3_aa: CASSSSGAGGSYEQYF
j_call: TRBJ1-1; d_call: .; v_call: TRBV18; clone_size: .; cdr3_nt: TGTGCCAGCTCACAAAACATTTTGGCCGGGACAAGGCACACTGAAGCTTTCTTT; cdr3_aa: CASSQNILAGTRHTEAFF
j_call: TRBJ2-7; d_call: TRBD1; v_call: TRBV11-2; clone_size: .; cdr3_nt: TGTGCCAGCAGCACAGGGGTCCCGGCGGGCGAGCAGTACTTC; cdr3_aa: CASSTGVPAGEQYF
j_call: TRBJ2-6; d_call: .; v_call: TRBV28; clone_size: .; cdr3_nt: TGTGCCAGCAGTTTTCGGGGGTTCCGCTCTGGGGCCAACGTCCTGACTTTC; cdr3_aa: CASSFRGFRSGANVLTF
j_call: TRBJ2-1; d_call: .; v_call: TRBV6-5; clone_size: .; cdr3_nt: TGTGCCAGCAGTTACCGAGGGGCTGAGCAGTTCTTC; cdr3_aa: CASSYRGAEQFF
j_call: TRBJ1-5; d_call: .; v_call: TRBV19; clone_size: .; cdr3_nt: TGTGCCAGTTCTACCGGTCGTCGCGGTCAGCCCCAGCATTTT; cdr3_aa: CASSTGRRGQPQHF
j_call: TRBJ2-3; d_call: .; v_call: TRBV5-5; clone_size: .; cdr3_nt: TGTGCCAGCAGACCATACGGCACAGATACGCAGTATTTT; cdr3_aa: CASRPYGTDTQYF
j_call: TRBJ1-5; d_call: .; v_call: TRBV2; clone_size: .; cdr3_nt: TGTGCCAGCAGTGCGCAGGATCAGCCCCAGCATTTT; cdr3_aa: CASSAQDQPQHF
j_call: TRBJ2-7; d_call: TRBD1; v_call: TRBV7-3; clone_size: .; cdr3_nt: TGTGCCAGCAGCTTAATTCGACAGGGAGCCTACGAGCAGTACTTC; cdr3_aa: CASSLIRQGAYEQYF
j_call: TRBJ1-4; d_call: .; v_call: TRBV6-6; clone_size: few; cdr3_nt: TGTGCCAGCAGTTACTCGAATCTTAATGAAAAACTGTTTTTT; cdr3_aa: CASSYSNLNEKLFF
j_call: TRBJ2-7; d_call: TRBD2; v_call: TRBV7-2; clone_size: .; cdr3_nt: TGTGCCAGCAGCTTAACATTAACTAGCGGCGAGCAGTACTTC; cdr3_aa: CASSLTLTSGEQYF
j_call: TRBJ1-4; d_call: TRBD1; v_call: TRBV25-1; clone_size: .; cdr3_nt: TGTGCCAGCAGGAGGGGACAGGGGATTGAAAAACTGTTTTTT; cdr3_aa: CASRRGQGIEKLFF
j_call: TRBJ2-2; d_call: .; v_call: TRBV27; clone_size: .; cdr3_nt: TGTGCCAGCAGTTTACGCGGGATAGACACCGGGGAGCTGTTTTTT; cdr3_aa: CASSLRGIDTGELFF
j_call: TRBJ2-1; d_call: TRBD2; v_call: TRBV11-2; clone_size: .; cdr3_nt: TGTGCCAGCAGCCTCGGGACTAGCGGGATGAATGAGCAGTTCTTC; cdr3_aa: CASSLGTSGMNEQFF
j_call: TRBJ2-3; d_call: TRBD2; v_call: TRBV19; clone_size: once; cdr3_nt: TGTGCCAGTAGTGGACTAGCGGGAGGGCGGAGCACAGATACGCAGTATTTT; cdr3_aa: CASSGLAGGRSTDTQYF
j_call: TRBJ1-1; d_call: TRBD1; v_call: TRBV5-1; clone_size: .; cdr3_nt: TGCGCCAGCAGCTCGAGACAGGGAATGAACACTGAAGCTTTCTTT; cdr3_aa: CASSSRQGMNTEAFF
j_call: TRBJ2-5; d_call: .; v_call: TRBV5-1; clone_size: .; cdr3_nt: TGCGCCAGCAGCTGGGGGCCTGGTGGGGAGACCCAGTACTTC; cdr3_aa: CASSWGPGGETQYF